This is a list of T cell receptor beta chains from one sample in a study of T cells in Graves' hyperthyroidism and ophthalmopathy. TCRdb fed the multiplex PCR reads into MiXCR, producing one record per CDR3 protein. The sample carries around 250,000 distinct CDR3 sequences, approximately 14% recorded once. The sample comprised blood. All receptors derive from a woman aged 40 to 50 with Graves' hyperthyroidism that later progressed to Graves' ophthalmopathy. Each CDR3 is given with its conserved first and last residue. The D gene is left open where the match is weak. Clone sizes are given selectively: once, few, many, or a class where the clone is expanded.

j_gene,abundance,v_gene,d_gene,CDR3nt,CDR3aa
TRBJ1-4,many,TRBV6-1,TRBD1,TGTGCCAGCAGTCACTACCGGGACAGAGAAAAACTGTTTTTT,CASSHYRDREKLFF
TRBJ2-5,many,TRBV6-5,-,TGTGCCAGCAGTTACCCCGGACGGCAAGAGACCCAGTACTTC,CASSYPGRQETQYF
TRBJ1-6,many,TRBV28,-,TGTGCCAGCAGTTTGACCCTCGACTCCTATAATTCACCCCTCCACTTT,CASSLTLDSYNSPLHF
TRBJ2-2,-,TRBV29-1,-,TGCAGCGGGGGAAAGGGTAACACCGGGGAGCTGTTTTTT,CSGGKGNTGELFF
TRBJ1-4,many,TRBV28,-,TGTGCCAGCAACCGGGAGGATATGGCGAAAAAACTGTTTTTT,CASNREDMAKKLFF
TRBJ1-4,many,TRBV24-1,TRBD1,TGTGCCACCAGTGACCGAGACAGGGATAATGAAAAACTGTTTTTT,CATSDRDRDNEKLFF
TRBJ1-2,-,TRBV4-1,-,TGCGCCAGCAGCTCCCGGGACCGACTATGGTGCTACACCTTC,CASSSRDRLWCYTF
TRBJ2-6,many,TRBV28,TRBD1,TGTGCCAGCAGTTTAGTCCTAGGACAGGGAGTCCCTGGGGCCAACGTCCTGACTTTC,CASSLVLGQGVPGANVLTF
TRBJ1-1,-,TRBV28,TRBD1,TGTGCCAGCAGAAGGACAGGGGGAGGCACTGAAGCTTTCTTT,CASRRTGGGTEAFF
TRBJ2-7,many,TRBV6-1,-,TGTGCCAGCAGTTACTACGGACAGCCCTACGAGCAGTACTTC,CASSYYGQPYEQYF
TRBJ2-2,-,TRBV2,-,TGTGCCAGCAGTTCATGGAGGGCCGGGGAGCTGTTTTTT,CASSSWRAGELFF
TRBJ2-7,-,TRBV5-1,-,TGCGCCAGCAGCTTGGGTGGTGGAGTGTCCTACGAGCAGTACTTC,CASSLGGGVSYEQYF
TRBJ2-3,-,TRBV28,TRBD1,TGTGCCAGCCGTCCCGGGACAGGGGGAGATACGCAGTATTTT,CASRPGTGGDTQYF
TRBJ1-4,many,TRBV27,-,TGTGCCAGCAGTTTCCGCAGGGGTGAAAAACTGTTTTTT,CASSFRRGEKLFF
TRBJ2-5,many,TRBV6-1,TRBD2,TGTGCCAGCAGTGAAGGACTAGCGGGAGGAGAGACCCAGTACTTC,CASSEGLAGGETQYF
TRBJ2-5,many,TRBV5-6,-,TGTGCCAGCAGCTTGAGGGTGTGGGACCAAGAGACCCAGTACTTC,CASSLRVWDQETQYF
TRBJ2-7,many,TRBV7-2,-,TGTGCCAGCAGCATAAAGACAAGCTACGAGCAGTACTTC,CASSIKTSYEQYF
TRBJ2-1,many,TRBV11-3,TRBD2,TGTGCCAGCAGCTTCCGCGGGAGAGGGAATGAGCAGTTCTTC,CASSFRGRGNEQFF
TRBJ2-5,many,TRBV3-1,TRBD2,TGTGCCAGCAGCCAAACTAGCGGCCAAGAGACCCAGTACTTC,CASSQTSGQETQYF
TRBJ1-2,many,TRBV6-2/TRBV6-3,TRBD1,TGTGCCAGCAGCTCGCCCGACAGGGGGCTTAACTATGGCTACACCTTC,CASSSPDRGLNYGYTF
TRBJ2-5,many,TRBV28,TRBD2,TGTGCCAGCAGTGGGGGGGACTCCAAGGGAGAGACCCAGTACTTC,CASSGGDSKGETQYF
TRBJ1-4,many,TRBV5-1,-,TGCGCCAGCAGCCGAAGGGACTCAACTAATGAAAAACTGTTTTTT,CASSRRDSTNEKLFF